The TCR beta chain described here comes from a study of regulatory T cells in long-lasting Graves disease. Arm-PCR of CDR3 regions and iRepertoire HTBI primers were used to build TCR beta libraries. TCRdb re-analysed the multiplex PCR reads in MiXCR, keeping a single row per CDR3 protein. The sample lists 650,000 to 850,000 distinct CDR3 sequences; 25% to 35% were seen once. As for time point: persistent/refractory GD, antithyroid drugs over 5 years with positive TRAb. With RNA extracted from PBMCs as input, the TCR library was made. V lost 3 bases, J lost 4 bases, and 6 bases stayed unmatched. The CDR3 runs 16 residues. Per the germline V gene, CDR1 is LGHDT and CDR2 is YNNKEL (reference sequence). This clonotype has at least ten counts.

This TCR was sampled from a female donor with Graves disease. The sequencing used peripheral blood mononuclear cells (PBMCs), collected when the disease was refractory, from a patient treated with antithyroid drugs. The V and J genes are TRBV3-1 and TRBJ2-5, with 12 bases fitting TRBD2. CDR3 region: CASSQRLAGARETQYF. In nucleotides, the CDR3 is TGTGCCAGCAGCCAGAGACTAGCGGGAGCAAGAGAGACCCAGTACTTC.